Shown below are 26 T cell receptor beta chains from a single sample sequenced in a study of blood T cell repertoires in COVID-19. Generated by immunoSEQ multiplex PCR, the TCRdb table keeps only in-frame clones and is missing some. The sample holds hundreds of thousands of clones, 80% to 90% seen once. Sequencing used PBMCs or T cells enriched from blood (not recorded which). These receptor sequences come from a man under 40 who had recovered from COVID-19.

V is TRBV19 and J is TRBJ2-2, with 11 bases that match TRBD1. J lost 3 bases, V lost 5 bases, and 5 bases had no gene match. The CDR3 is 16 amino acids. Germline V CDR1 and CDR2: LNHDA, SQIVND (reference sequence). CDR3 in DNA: TGTGCCAGTAGTCAAGGACAGGGGGCCTACACCGGGGAGCTGTTTTTT. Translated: CASSQGQGAYTGELFF.

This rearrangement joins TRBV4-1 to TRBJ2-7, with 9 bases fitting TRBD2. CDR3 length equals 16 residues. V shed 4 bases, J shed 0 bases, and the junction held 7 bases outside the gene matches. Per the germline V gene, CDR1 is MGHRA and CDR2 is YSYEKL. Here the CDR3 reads CASSPGLAQPSYEQYF. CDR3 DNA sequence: TGCGCCAGCAGCCCTGGACTAGCGCAACCCTCCTACGAGCAGTACTTC.

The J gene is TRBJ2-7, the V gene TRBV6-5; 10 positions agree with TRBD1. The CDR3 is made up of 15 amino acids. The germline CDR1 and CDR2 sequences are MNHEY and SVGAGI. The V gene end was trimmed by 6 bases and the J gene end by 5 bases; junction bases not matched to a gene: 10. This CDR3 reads CASRQTGTGVNEQYF. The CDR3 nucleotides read TGTGCCAGCAGACAGACCGGGACAGGGGTGAACGAGCAGTACTTC.

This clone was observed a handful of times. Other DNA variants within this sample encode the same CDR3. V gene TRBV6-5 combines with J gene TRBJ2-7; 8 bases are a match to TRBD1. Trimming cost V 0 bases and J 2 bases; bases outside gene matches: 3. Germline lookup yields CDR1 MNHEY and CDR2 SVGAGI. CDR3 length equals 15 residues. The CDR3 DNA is TGTGCCAGCAGTTACTCCGGGACAGGAACCTACGAGCAGTACTTC. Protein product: CASSYSGTGTYEQYF.

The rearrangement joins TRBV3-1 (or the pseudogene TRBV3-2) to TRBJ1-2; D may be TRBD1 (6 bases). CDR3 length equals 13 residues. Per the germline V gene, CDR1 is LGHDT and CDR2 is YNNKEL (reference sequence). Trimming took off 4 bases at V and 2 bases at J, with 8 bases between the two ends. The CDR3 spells CASSRGQNYGYTF. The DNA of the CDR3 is TGTGCCAGCAGCCGAGGACAGAACTATGGCTACACCTTC.

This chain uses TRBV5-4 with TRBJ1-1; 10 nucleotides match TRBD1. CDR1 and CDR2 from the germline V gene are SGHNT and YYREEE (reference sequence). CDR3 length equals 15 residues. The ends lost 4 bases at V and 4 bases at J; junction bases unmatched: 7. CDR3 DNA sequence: TGTGCCAGCAGCACCAGACAGGGGGCGCCCACTGAAGCTTTCTTT. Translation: CASSTRQGAPTEAFF.

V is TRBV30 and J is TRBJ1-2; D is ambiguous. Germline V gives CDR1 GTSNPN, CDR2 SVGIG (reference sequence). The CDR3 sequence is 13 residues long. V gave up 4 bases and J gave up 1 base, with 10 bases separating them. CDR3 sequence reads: CAWTPGVNYGYTF. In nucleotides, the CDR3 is TGTGCCTGGACCCCCGGGGTTAACTATGGCTACACCTTC.

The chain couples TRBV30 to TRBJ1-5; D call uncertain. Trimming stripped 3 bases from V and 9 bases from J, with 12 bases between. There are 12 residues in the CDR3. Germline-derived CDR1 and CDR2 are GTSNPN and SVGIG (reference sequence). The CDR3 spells CAWSATEGPQHF. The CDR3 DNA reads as TGTGCCTGGAGCGCCACCGAGGGGCCCCAGCATTTT. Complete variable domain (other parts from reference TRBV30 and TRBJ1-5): SQTIHQWPATLVQPVGSPLSLECTVEGTSNPNLYWYRQAAGRGLQLLFYSVGIGQISSEVPQNLSASRPQDRQFILSSKKLLLSDSGFYLCAWSATEGPQHFGDGTRLSIL.

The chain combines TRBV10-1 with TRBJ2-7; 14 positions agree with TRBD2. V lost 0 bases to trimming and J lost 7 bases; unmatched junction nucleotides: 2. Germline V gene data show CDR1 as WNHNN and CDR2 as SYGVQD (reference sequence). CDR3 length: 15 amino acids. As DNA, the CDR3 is TGCGCCAGCAGTGAGTCGGGACTAGCGGGAGAGGAGCAGTACTTC. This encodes CASSESGLAGEEQYF.

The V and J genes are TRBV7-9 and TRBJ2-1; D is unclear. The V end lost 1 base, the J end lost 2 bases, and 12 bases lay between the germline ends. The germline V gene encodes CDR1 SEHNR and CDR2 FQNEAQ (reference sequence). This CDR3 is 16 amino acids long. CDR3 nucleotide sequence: TGTGCCAGCAGCTTAGACCCAGACTTTGCCTACAATGAGCAGTTCTTC. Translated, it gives CASSLDPDFAYNEQFF. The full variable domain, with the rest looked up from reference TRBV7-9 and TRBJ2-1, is DTGVSQNPRHKITKRGQNVTFRCDPISEHNRLYWYRQTLGQGPEFLTYFQNEAQLEKSRLLSDRFSAERPKGSFSTLEIQRTEQGDSAMYLCASSLDPDFAYNEQFFGPGTRLTVL.

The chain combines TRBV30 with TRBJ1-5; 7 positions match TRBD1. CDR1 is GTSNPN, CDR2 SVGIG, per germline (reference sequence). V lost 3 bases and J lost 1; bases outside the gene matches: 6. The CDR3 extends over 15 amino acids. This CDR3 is CAWREGTASNQPQHF. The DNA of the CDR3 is TGTGCCTGGAGAGAAGGGACAGCGAGCAATCAGCCCCAGCATTTT.

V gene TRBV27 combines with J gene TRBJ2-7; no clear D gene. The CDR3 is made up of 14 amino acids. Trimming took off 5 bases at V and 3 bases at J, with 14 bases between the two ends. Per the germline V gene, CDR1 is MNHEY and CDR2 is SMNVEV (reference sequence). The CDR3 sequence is CASSPLNRGYEQYF. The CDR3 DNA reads TGTGCCAGCAGTCCCCTTAATCGAGGCTACGAGCAGTACTTC.

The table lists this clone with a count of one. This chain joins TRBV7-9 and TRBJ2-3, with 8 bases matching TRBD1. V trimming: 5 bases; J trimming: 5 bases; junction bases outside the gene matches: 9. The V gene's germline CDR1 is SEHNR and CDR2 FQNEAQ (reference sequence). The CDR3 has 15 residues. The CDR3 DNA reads TGTGCCAGCAGCCTGGACAGGGTCAGCCAAGATACGCAGTATTTT. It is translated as CASSLDRVSQDTQYF.

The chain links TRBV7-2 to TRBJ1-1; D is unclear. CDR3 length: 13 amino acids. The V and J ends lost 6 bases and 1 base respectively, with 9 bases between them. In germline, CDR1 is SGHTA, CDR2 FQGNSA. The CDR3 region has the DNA TGTGCCAGCAGGAAACAGAGGAACACTGAAGCTTTCTTT. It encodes CASRKQRNTEAFF. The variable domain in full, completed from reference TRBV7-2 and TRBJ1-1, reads GAGVSQSPSNKVTEKGKDVELRCDPISGHTALYWYRQSLGQGLEFLIYFQGNSAPDKSGLPSDRFSAERTGGSVSTLTIQRTQQEDSAVYLCASRKQRNTEAFFGQGTRLTVV.

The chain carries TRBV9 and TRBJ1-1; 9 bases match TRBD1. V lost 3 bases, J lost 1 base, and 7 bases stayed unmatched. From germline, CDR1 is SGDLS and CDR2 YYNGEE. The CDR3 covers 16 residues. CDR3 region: CASSGQGEGANTEAFF. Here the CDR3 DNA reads TGTGCCAGCAGCGGACAGGGGGAGGGAGCGAACACTGAAGCTTTCTTT.

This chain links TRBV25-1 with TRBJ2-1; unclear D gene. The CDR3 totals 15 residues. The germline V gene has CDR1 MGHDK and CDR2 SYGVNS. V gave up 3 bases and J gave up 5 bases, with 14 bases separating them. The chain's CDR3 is CASSDPRFDDNEQFF. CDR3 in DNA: TGTGCCAGCAGTGACCCACGGTTCGATGACAATGAGCAGTTCTTC.

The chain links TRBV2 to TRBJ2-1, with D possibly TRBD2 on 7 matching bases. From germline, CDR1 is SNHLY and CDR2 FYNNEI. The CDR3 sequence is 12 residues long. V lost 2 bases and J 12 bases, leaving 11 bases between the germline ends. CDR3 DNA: TGTGCCAGCAGTGAATGGGGGGGCTGGCAGTTCTTC. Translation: CASSEWGGWQFF.

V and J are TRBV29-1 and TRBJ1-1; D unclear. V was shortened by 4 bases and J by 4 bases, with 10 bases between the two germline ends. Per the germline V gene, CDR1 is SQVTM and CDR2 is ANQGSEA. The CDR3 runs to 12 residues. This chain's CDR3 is CSVAQFGTEAFF. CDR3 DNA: TGCAGCGTTGCACAGTTCGGCACTGAAGCTTTCTTT. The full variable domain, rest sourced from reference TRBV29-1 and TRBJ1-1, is SAVISQKPSRDICQRGTSLTIQCQVDSQVTMMFWYRQQPGQSLTLIATANQGSEATYESGFVIDKFPISRPNLTFSTLTVSNMSPEDSSIYLCSVAQFGTEAFFGQGTRLTVV.

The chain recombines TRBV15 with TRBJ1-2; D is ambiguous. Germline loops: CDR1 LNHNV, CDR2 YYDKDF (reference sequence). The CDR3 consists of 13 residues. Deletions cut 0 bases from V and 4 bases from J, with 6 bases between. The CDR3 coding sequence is TGTGCCACCAGCAGAGATCATCCCTATGGCTACACCTTC. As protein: CATSRDHPYGYTF.

In DNA form, the CDR3 reads TGTGCCACCCAGACGGACACTATTGGAAACACCATATATTTT. It yields the protein CATQTDTIGNTIYF. The chain combines TRBV2 with TRBJ1-3; a weak D match, TRBD1 (5 bases). The CDR3 extends over 14 amino acids. Between the trimmed V and J ends, which lost 10 bases and 3 bases, there was a span of 16 bases. Germline V gives CDR1 SNHLY, CDR2 FYNNEI.

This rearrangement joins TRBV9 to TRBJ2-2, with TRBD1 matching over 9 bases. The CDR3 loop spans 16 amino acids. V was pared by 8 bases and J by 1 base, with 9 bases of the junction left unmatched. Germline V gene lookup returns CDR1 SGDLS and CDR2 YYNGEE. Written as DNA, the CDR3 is TGTGCCAGTTCGGTGGGGGGACAGGGGAACACCGGGGAGCTGTTTTTT. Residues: CASSVGGQGNTGELFF. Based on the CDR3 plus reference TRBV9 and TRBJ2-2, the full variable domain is DSGVTQTPKHLITATGQRVTLRCSPRSGDLSVYWYQQSLDQGLQFLIQYYNGEERAKGNILERFSAQQFPDLHSELNLSSLELGDSALYFCASSVGGQGNTGELFFGEGSRLTVL.

In nucleotides, the CDR3 is TGCGCCAGCAGCATGGGGAGACCTAGCACAGATACGCAGTATTTT. Translating it yields CASSMGRPSTDTQYF. The chain employs TRBV5-1 and TRBJ2-3; possibly TRBD2 for D (5 bases). Trimming left V 4 bases short and J 0 bases short, with 12 bases between. The CDR3 runs to 15 residues. Germline CDR1 SGHRS, CDR2 YFSETQ.

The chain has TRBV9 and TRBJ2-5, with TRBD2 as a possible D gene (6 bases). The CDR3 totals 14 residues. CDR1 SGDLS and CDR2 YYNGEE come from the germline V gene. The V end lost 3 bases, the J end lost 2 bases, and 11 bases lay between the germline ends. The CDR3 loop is CASSALAYQETQYF. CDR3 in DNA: TGTGCCAGCAGCGCCCTAGCGTATCAAGAGACCCAGTACTTC.

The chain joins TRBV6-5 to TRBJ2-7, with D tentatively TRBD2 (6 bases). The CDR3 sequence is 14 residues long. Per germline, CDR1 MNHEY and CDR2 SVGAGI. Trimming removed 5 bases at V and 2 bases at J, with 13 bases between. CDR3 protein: CASSPRRGTYEQYF. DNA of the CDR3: TGTGCCAGCAGTCCCCGGAGGGGTACCTACGAGCAGTACTTC.

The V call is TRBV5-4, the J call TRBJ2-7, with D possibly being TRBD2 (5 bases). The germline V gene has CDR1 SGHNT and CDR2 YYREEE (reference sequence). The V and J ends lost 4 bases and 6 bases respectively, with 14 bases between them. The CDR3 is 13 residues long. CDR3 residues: CASSDVLEGEQYF. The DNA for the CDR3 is TGTGCCAGCAGCGATGTACTAGAGGGCGAGCAGTACTTC.

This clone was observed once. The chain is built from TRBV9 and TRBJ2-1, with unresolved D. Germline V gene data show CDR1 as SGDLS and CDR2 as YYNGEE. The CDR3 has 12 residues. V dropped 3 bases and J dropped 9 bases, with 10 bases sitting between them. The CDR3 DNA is TGTGCCAGCAGCGGGCCCAGCGTTGAGCAGTTCTTC. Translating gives CASSGPSVEQFF. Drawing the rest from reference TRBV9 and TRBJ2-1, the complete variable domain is DSGVTQTPKHLITATGQRVTLRCSPRSGDLSVYWYQQSLDQGLQFLIQYYNGEERAKGNILERFSAQQFPDLHSELNLSSLELGDSALYFCASSGPSVEQFFGPGTRLTVL.